Following are 9 T cell receptor beta chains from one sample sequenced in a study of blood T cell repertoires in COVID-19. The assay was immunoSEQ multiplex PCR, and TCRdb's table has in-frame clones only and misses some. The sample has under 250,000 clones; roughly 90% are singletons. The sequencing sample was made of PBMCs or T cells enriched from blood (not recorded which). The receptors were gathered from a young woman with acute COVID-19.

The genes are TRBV5-4 and TRBJ1-1; D is perhaps TRBD1 (5 bases). The CDR3 loop spans 15 amino acids. The V gene's germline CDR1 is SGHNT and CDR2 YYREEE (reference sequence). Trimming took off 0 bases at V and 4 bases at J, with 13 bases between the two ends. CDR3 region: CASSLVWGSSTEAFF. The CDR3, as DNA: TGTGCCAGCAGCTTGGTGTGGGGCTCGAGCACTGAAGCTTTCTTT. The full variable domain, its missing parts supplied by reference TRBV5-4 and TRBJ1-1, is ETGVTQSPTHLIKTRGQQVTLRCSSQSGHNTVSWYQQALGQGPQFIFQYYREEENGRGNFPPRFSGLQFPNYSSELNVNALELDDSALYLCASSLVWGSSTEAFFGQGTRLTVV.

The V call is TRBV9, the J call TRBJ2-6, with 9 bases aligning to TRBD1. This CDR3 spans 17 amino acids. V was pared by 3 bases and J by 2 bases, with 6 bases of the junction left unmatched. Germline-derived CDR1 and CDR2 are SGDLS and YYNGEE. This chain's CDR3 is CASSADRGITGANVLTF. The CDR3 region has the DNA TGTGCCAGCAGCGCAGACAGGGGGATCACTGGGGCCAACGTCCTGACTTTC. The full variable domain, its missing parts supplied by reference TRBV9 and TRBJ2-6, is DSGVTQTPKHLITATGQRVTLRCSPRSGDLSVYWYQQSLDQGLQFLIQYYNGEERAKGNILERFSAQQFPDLHSELNLSSLELGDSALYFCASSADRGITGANVLTFGAGSRLTVL.

V and J are TRBV18 and TRBJ1-1, with TRBD1 as a possible D gene (6 bases). The germline V and J ends were trimmed by 6 bases and 0 bases, with 11 bases remaining between them. Per the germline V gene, CDR1 is KGHSH and CDR2 is LQKENI. This CDR3 is built from 14 residues. DNA for the CDR3: TGTGCCAGCTCCCTCGACAGGTTGAACACTGAAGCTTTCTTT. Amino acids: CASSLDRLNTEAFF. The full variable domain, its missing parts supplied by reference TRBV18 and TRBJ1-1, is NAGVMQNPRHLVRRRGQEARLRCSPMKGHSHVYWYRQLPEEGLKFMVYLQKENIIDESGMPKERFSAEFPKEGPSILRIQQVVRGDSAAYFCASSLDRLNTEAFFGQGTRLTVV.

The chain uses TRBV9 and TRBJ1-5; a weak D match, TRBD1 (5 bases). With 5 bases removed from V and 3 bases from J, the gap between germline ends came to 15 bases. The CDR3 loop spans 15 amino acids. Per germline, CDR1 SGDLS and CDR2 YYNGEE. DNA of the CDR3: TGTGCCAGCAGTGCCGGGGGGGAGGACAATCAGCCCCAGCATTTT. It translates to CASSAGGEDNQPQHF.

The chain joins TRBV10-3 to TRBJ2-5, with no clear D. The V gene's germline CDR1 is ENHRY and CDR2 SYGVKD. V was shortened by 2 bases and J by 0 bases, with 4 bases between the two germline ends. This CDR3 comprises 13 residues. CDR3: CAISEQDQETQYF. DNA of the CDR3: TGTGCCATCAGTGAGCAGGACCAAGAGACCCAGTACTTC.

The V call is TRBV4-2, the J call TRBJ1-4; D uncertain. From germline, CDR1 is LGHNA and CDR2 YNFKEQ. The V gene lost 1 base and the J gene lost 4 bases, with 7 bases spanning the gap. The CDR3 spans 14 residues. The CDR3 is CASSQVQNNEKLFF. The CDR3 DNA is TGTGCCAGCAGCCAAGTACAGAATAATGAAAAACTGTTTTTT.

The chain is built from TRBV4-1 and TRBJ2-3; no reliable D call. The germline V gene encodes CDR1 MGHRA and CDR2 YSYEKL. V lost 0 bases and J 0 bases, leaving 10 bases between the germline ends. CDR3 length: 16 amino acids. CDR3 sequence (DNA): TGCGCCAGCAGCCAAGATCGAACAGCAAGCACAGATACGCAGTATTTT. This encodes CASSQDRTASTDTQYF.

The V and J genes are TRBV5-4 and TRBJ1-4; the D gene is possibly TRBD1 (6 bases). The germline V and J ends were trimmed by 4 bases and 0 bases, with 10 bases remaining between them. There are 15 residues in the CDR3. The germline CDR1 and CDR2 sequences are SGHNT and YYREEE (reference sequence). This CDR3 is CASSIKGATNEKLFF. As DNA, the CDR3 is TGTGCCAGCAGCATAAAGGGGGCAACTAATGAAAAACTGTTTTTT.

This clone was counted a single time. V is TRBV9 and J is TRBJ2-1; 9 bases are shared with TRBD2. The ends lost 0 bases at V and 1 base at J; junction bases unmatched: 2. Per germline, CDR1 SGDLS and CDR2 YYNGEE. The CDR3 sequence is 16 residues long. CDR3 residues: CASSVGSGGSYNEQFF. In nucleotides, the CDR3 is TGTGCCAGCAGCGTAGGTAGCGGGGGTTCCTACAATGAGCAGTTCTTC.